These T cell receptor beta chains were read from a single sample in a study of Ad26.COV2.S vaccination and SARS-CoV-2 variants. Repertoires were generated with immunoSEQ multiplex PCR, while TCRdb's copy carries only in-frame clones and drops some. Of roughly 400,000 clones in the sample, roughly 88% were seen once. This specimen consisted of peripheral blood, obtained in a trial of Ad26.COV2.S vaccine versus placebo. The receptors were gathered from a person aged 18-65 years who received the Ad26.COV2.S COVID-19 vaccine or a placebo. Each CDR3 is given with its conserved first and last residue. Each record gives: V gene, D gene, CDR3 protein. The D gene is left open where the match is weak.

TRBV12-3/TRBV12-4 | TRBD1 | CASSSGQGVHF
TRBV14 | - | CASSIKAGHYNEQFF
TRBV19 | - | CASSIDPARQNTEAFF
TRBV28 | - | CASSHDSSSYEQYF
TRBV5-1 | - | CASSRGAGLTGELFF
TRBV7-3 | TRBD2 | CASSRAGAGASGELFF
TRBV18 | TRBD2 | CASSLGLAGRQALYEQYF
TRBV28 | - | CASSWAGSPSGANVLTF
TRBV28 | - | CASSLTLSGANVLTF
TRBV28 | - | CASSSTTEAFF
TRBV7-2 | - | CASSLVSGSEGGTQYF
TRBV4-2 | - | CASSQVGQRLTYEQYF
TRBV27 | TRBD1 | CASSPGGDRGWEYQETQYF
TRBV7-2 | - | CASSLGFQDISSYNEQFF
TRBV29-1 | TRBD2 | CSVEDRGSRGGNEQFF
TRBV19 | - | CASSIGLLGDLLWADTQYF